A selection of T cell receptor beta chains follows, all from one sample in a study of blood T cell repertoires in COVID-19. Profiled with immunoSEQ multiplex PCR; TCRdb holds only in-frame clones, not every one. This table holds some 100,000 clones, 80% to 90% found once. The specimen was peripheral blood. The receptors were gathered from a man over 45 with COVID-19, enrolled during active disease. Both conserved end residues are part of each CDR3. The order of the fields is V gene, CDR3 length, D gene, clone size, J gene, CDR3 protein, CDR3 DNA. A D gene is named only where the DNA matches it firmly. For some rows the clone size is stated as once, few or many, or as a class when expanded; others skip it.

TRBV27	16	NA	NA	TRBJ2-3	CASSLGTGIHTDTQYF	TGTGCCAGCAGTTTAGGAACAGGCATTCACACAGATACGCAGTATTTT
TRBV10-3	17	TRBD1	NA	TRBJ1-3	CASHPRQGRTSGNTIYF	TGTGCCTCCCACCCTAGACAGGGAAGGACTTCTGGAAACACCATATATTTT
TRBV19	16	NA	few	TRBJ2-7	CASSSGGTVVSYEQYF	TGTGCCAGTAGTTCCGGAGGAACAGTTGTGTCCTACGAGCAGTACTTC
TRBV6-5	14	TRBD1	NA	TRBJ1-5	CASSQQGPNQPQHF	TGTGCCAGCAGTCAACAGGGGCCTAATCAGCCCCAGCATTTT
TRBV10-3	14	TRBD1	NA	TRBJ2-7	CAISESTGAYEQYF	TGTGCCATCAGTGAGTCGACAGGGGCCTACGAGCAGTACTTC
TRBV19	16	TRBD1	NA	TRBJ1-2	CASSPLGTAGGYGYTF	TGTGCCAGTAGTCCGCTGGGGACAGCGGGTGGCTATGGCTACACCTTC
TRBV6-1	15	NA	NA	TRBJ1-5	CASSDMGASNQPQHF	TGTGCCAGCAGTGACATGGGGGCAAGCAATCAGCCCCAGCATTTT
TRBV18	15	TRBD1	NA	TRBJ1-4	CASSRETGSNEKLFF	TGTGCCAGCTCACGAGAGACAGGGTCTAATGAAAAACTGTTTTTT
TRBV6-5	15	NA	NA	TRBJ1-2	CASSPGQRTSYGYTF	TGTGCCAGCTCTCCTGGACAGAGGACGTCCTATGGCTACACCTTC
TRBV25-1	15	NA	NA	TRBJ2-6	CASSPDISGANVLTF	TGTGCCAGCAGTCCTGACATCTCTGGGGCCAACGTCCTGACTTTC
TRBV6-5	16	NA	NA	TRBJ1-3	CASSYSQASSGNTIYF	TGTGCCAGCAGTTACTCCCAGGCGAGCTCTGGAAACACCATATATTTT
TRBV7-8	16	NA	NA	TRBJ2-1	CASSLVTRSSYNEQFF	TGTGCCAGCAGCTTAGTGACGCGGAGCTCCTACAATGAGCAGTTCTTC
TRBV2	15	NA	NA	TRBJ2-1	CASSTRGGSYNEQFF	TGTGCCAGCAGTACCCGAGGGGGCTCCTACAATGAGCAGTTCTTC
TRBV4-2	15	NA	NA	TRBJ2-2	CASSRGFLNTGELFF	TGTGCCAGCAGTAGGGGGTTCCTAAACACCGGGGAGCTGTTTTTT
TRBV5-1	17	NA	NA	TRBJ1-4	CASSLDGERRANEKLFF	TGCGCCAGCAGCTTGGATGGTGAGAGGCGGGCTAATGAAAAACTGTTTTTT
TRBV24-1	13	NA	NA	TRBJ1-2	CATSRGQNYGYTF	TGTGCCACTTCACGAGGGCAGAACTATGGCTACACCTTC
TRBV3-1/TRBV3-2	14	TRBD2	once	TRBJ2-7	CASSQGGTIYEQYF	TGTGCCAGCAGCCAAGGGGGGACTATATACGAGCAGTACTTC
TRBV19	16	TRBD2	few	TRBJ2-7	CASSMRVAGESYEQYF	TGTGCCAGTAGTATGAGGGTGGCGGGGGAGTCCTACGAGCAGTACTTC
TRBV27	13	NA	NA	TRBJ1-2	CASSFVPGYGYTF	TGTGCCAGCAGTTTTGTTCCAGGCTATGGCTACACCTTC
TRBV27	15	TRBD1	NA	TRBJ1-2	CASSLEGAGVYGYTF	TGTGCCAGCAGTTTAGAGGGGGCAGGGGTTTATGGCTACACCTTC